This T cell receptor (beta chain) was obtained from a study of blood T cell repertoires in COVID-19. Study-wide background: PBMCs, B-cell-depleted T cells, or T cells provided the cDNA or gDNA that made up the material.

Original processing notes: Nucleated cell counts were estimated from reference gene primer amplification. Sequenced by immunoSEQ multiplex PCR; TCRdb stores in-frame clones only, minus some. V and J calls and clone size are given by that table; D and trimming were obtained from the DNA. Altogether more than 350,000 clones are present, roughly 90% being singletons, with the ten largest covering approximately 1.5%. The age range of participants was about 18 to 95 years, with residence in about two dozen US areas. Assignments of participants to cohorts depended upon their own reported clinical history. The V and J ends lost 3 bases and 3 bases, in that order; junction bases with no gene match: 4. The CDR3 spans 15 residues. Germline loops: CDR1 LNHNV, CDR2 YYDKDF (reference sequence).

The chain recombines TRBV15 with TRBJ2-7, with 11 bases aligning to TRBD2. Sequences were obtained from PBMCs or T cells enriched from blood (not recorded which). The clonotype originates from a woman younger than 35 who had been exposed to COVID-19. The CDR3 bases are TGTGCCACCAGCAGTATCACTAGCGGGAGCTACGAGCAGTACTTC. It codes for CATSSITSGSYEQYF.